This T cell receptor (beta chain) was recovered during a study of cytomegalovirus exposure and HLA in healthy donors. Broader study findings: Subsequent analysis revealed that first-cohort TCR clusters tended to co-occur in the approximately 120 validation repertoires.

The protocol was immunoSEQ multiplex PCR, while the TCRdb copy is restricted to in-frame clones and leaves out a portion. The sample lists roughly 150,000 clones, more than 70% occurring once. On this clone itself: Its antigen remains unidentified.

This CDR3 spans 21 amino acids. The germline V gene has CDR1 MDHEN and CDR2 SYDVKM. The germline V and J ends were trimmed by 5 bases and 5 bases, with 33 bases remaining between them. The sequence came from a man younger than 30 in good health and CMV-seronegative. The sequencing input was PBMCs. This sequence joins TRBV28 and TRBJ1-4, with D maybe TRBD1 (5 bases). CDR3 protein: CASSPNPGRRRTTRKNEKLFF. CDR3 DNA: TGTGCCAGCAGTCCAAACCCAGGGCGGAGAAGAACAACGAGAAAAAATGAAAAACTGTTTTTT.